These 3 T cell receptor beta chains originate from one sample sequenced in a study of identical twins (dated by TCRdb to the mid-2010s). The library was obtained by 5' RACE. This sample was sequenced with an Illumina HiSeq 2000. TCRdb itself trimmed the public reads at Q25 with fastp, ran MiXCR and retained productive beta chains. Each record represents a unique CDR3 protein, reported with the most common genes and DNA among its rows. In all, the sample holds around 1.7 million distinct CDR3 sequences, and under 35% of those were seen once. In total, the top ten clones hold about 0.3% of the sample. Sequenced: cord blood. Receptors were obtained from a newborn girl in good health.

The CDR3 region has the DNA TGTGCCACCAGGACCGGGACTAGCGGGAGGAGCACAGATACGCAGTATTTT. Amino acids: CATRTGTSGRSTDTQYF. V gene TRBV24-1 combines with J gene TRBJ2-3; 15 nucleotides align to TRBD2. There are 17 residues in the CDR3. The germline gives CDR1 KGHDR, CDR2 SFDVKD. V shed 7 bases and J 0 bases; nucleotides not matched to a gene: 4.

This chain connects TRBV29-1 to TRBJ2-4; tentatively, D is TRBD2 (6 bases). The CDR3 runs to 12 residues. Germline loops: CDR1 SQVTM, CDR2 ANQGSEA. The V and J ends lost 7 bases and 5 bases respectively, with 12 bases between them. The CDR3 region is CSGIAEENIQYF. The CDR3 nucleotides are TGCAGCGGAATAGCGGAGGAAAACATTCAGTACTTC.

This clonotype occurred many times. V gene TRBV12-3 or TRBV12-4 combines with J gene TRBJ2-7; D might be TRBD1 (5 bases). Trimming shortened V by 3 bases and J by 5 bases, and 17 bases separated the two germline ends. The CDR3 has 15 amino acids. The CDR3 DNA is TGTGCCAGCAGTTTTTTGGGGCCTCGTATAAACGAGCAGTACTTC. Translation: CASSFLGPRINEQYF.